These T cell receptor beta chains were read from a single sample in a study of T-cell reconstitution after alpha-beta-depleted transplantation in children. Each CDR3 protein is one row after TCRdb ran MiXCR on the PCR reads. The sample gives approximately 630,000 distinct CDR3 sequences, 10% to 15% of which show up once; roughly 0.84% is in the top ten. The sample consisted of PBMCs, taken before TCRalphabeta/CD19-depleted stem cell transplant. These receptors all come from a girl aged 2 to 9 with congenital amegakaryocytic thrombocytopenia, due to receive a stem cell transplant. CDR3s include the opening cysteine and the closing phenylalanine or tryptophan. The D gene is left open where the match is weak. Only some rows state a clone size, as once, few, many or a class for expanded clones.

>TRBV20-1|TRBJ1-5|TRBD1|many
CSARDSGTGPSQPQHF
TGCAGTGCTAGAGATTCCGGGACAGGGCCTAGTCAGCCCCAGCATTTT
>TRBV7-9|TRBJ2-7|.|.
CASSLDLPHYEQYF
TGTGCCAGCAGCTTAGATCTGCCCCACTACGAGCAGTACTTC
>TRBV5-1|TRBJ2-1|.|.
CASSLEVRYSYNEQFF
TGCGCCAGCAGCTTGGAGGTCAGGTATTCCTACAATGAGCAGTTCTTC
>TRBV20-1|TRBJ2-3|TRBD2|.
CSARTPGLARGADTQYF
TGCAGTGCTAGAACCCCGGGACTAGCGAGAGGAGCAGATACGCAGTATTTT
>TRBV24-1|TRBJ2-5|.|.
CATSDQGETQYF
TGTGCCACCAGTGATCAAGGGGAGACCCAGTACTTC
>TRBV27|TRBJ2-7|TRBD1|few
CASSAKPGQEYEQYF
TGTGCCAGCAGCGCTAAACCGGGACAGGAGTACGAGCAGTACTTC
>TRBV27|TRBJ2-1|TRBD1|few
CASQRGPVFLDNEQFF
TGTGCCAGCCAGAGGGGGCCCGTTTTTCTGGACAATGAGCAGTTCTTC
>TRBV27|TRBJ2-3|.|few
CASSLGHHTDTQYF
TGTGCCAGCAGTTTAGGACACCACACAGATACGCAGTATTTT
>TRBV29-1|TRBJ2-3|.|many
CSVDRELTSSTDTQYF
TGCAGCGTTGATAGGGAGCTAACTTCTAGCACAGATACGCAGTATTTT
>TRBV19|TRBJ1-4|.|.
CASRVATNEKLFF
TGTGCCAGTCGAGTTGCAACTAATGAAAAACTGTTTTTT
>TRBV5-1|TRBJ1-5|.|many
CASSLSGPEPQHF
TGCGCCAGCAGCTTGTCGGGGCCGGAGCCCCAGCATTTT
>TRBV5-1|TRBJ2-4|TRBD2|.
CASSARPRSGSKNIQYF
TGCGCCAGCAGCGCCCGTCCCCGGAGCGGGAGCAAAAACATTCAGTACTTC
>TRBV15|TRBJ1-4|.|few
CATSRAAGFNEKLFF
TGTGCCACCAGCAGAGCGGCGGGGTTTAATGAAAAACTGTTTTTT
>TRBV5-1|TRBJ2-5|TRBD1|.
CASSLSRTGVETQYF
TGCGCCAGCAGCTTGTCCCGGACAGGGGTTGAGACCCAGTACTTC
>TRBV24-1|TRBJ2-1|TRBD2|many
CATSDPRRDSGSSYNEQFF
TGTGCCACCAGTGATCCTCGCCGGGATAGCGGGAGCTCCTACAATGAGCAGTTCTTC